A selection of T cell receptor beta chains follows, all from one sample in a study of T-cell reconstitution after alpha-beta-depleted transplantation in children. TCRdb re-analysed the PCR reads in MiXCR, keeping a single row per CDR3 protein. Among over 7,500 distinct CDR3 sequences, approximately 13% were seen once, and the ten largest hold less than 70%. Sequencing used PBMCs, mostly from graft donor cells, obtained 60 days after TCRalphabeta/CD19-depleted stem cell transplant. All receptors come from a male patient under 18 who had a stem cell transplant for acute lymphoblastic leukemia, so the T cells may come from the graft donor. The CDR3 runs from the conserved cysteine through the conserved F or W. Fields, in order: D gene, CDR3 length, V gene, J gene, clone size, CDR3 protein, CDR3 DNA. The D gene is left open where the match is weak. Size tells how often a clone was seen (once, few, many) or the class of an expanded clone, and some rows leave it out.

.	13	TRBV7-2	TRBJ1-5	many	CASSTAGDQPQHF	TGTGCCAGCAGCACGGCAGGGGATCAGCCCCAGCATTTT
TRBD1	15	TRBV12-3/TRBV12-4	TRBJ1-5	many	CASSINRGRNQPQHF	TGTGCCAGCAGCATAAACAGGGGGAGGAATCAGCCCCAGCATTTT
TRBD1	17	TRBV9	TRBJ1-1	many	CASSVEGRGQEDTEAFF	TGTGCCAGCAGCGTAGAGGGCAGGGGGCAGGAGGACACTGAAGCTTTCTTT
.	15	TRBV12-3/TRBV12-4	TRBJ2-2	.	CASSPTWRAGGELFF	TGTGCCAGCAGTCCCACCTGGAGGGCGGGCGGGGAGCTGTTTTTT
.	12	TRBV29-1	TRBJ2-1	many	CSVERVKSEQFF	TGCAGCGTTGAAAGGGTGAAGTCTGAGCAGTTCTTC
.	14	TRBV7-9	TRBJ2-1	many	CASSFKGHYNEQFF	TGTGCCAGCAGCTTTAAGGGACACTACAATGAGCAGTTCTTC
.	15	TRBV9	TRBJ1-6	many	CASSVGMGLWAPLHF	TGTGCCAGCAGCGTAGGGATGGGGCTATGGGCACCCCTCCACTTT
.	13	TRBV20-1	TRBJ1-4	many	CSAREGHFEKLFF	TGCAGTGCTAGAGAAGGACACTTCGAAAAACTGTTTTTT
.	14	TRBV11-2	TRBJ2-5	many	CASSMGLGQETQYF	TGTGCCAGCAGCATGGGACTGGGCCAAGAGACCCAGTACTTC
.	16	TRBV1	TRBJ2-7	.	CTSSLRRRSEAYEQYF	TGCACCAGCAGCCTCCGGCGGAGGTCGGAGGCGTACGAGCAGTACTTC
.	13	TRBV5-6	TRBJ2-3	many	CASSSPDTDTQYF	TGTGCCAGCAGCTCCCCAGACACAGATACGCAGTATTTT
.	14	TRBV20-1	TRBJ1-5	few	CSARDGRSNQPQHF	TGCAGTGCTAGAGATGGACGAAGCAATCAGCCCCAGCATTTT
.	14	TRBV20-1	TRBJ2-6	many	CSARDSSGANVLTF	TGCAGTGCTAGAGACAGCTCTGGGGCCAACGTCCTGACTTTC
.	13	TRBV7-2	TRBJ1-6	many	CASSLVRQAPLHF	TGTGCCAGCAGCTTAGTGAGACAGGCACCCCTCCACTTT
.	16	TRBV5-1	TRBJ1-1	many	CASSYTGTGRYTEAFF	TGCGCCAGCAGCTACACAGGGACGGGACGGTACACTGAAGCTTTCTTT
.	15	TRBV5-4	TRBJ2-3	many	CASSHATGGTDTQYF	TGTGCCAGCAGCCATGCAACAGGCGGCACAGATACGCAGTATTTT
.	15	TRBV20-1	TRBJ1-4	many	CSAADSFATNEKLFF	TGCAGTGCTGCGGACAGCTTTGCAACTAATGAAAAACTGTTTTTT
.	14	TRBV11-2	TRBJ2-3	many	CASSLGVFRDTQYF	TGTGCCAGCAGCTTAGGGGTTTTCAGAGATACGCAGTATTTT
.	14	TRBV4-1	TRBJ1-2	.	CASSQPLEGHGYTF	TGCGCCAGCAGCCAACCGCTTGAGGGGCATGGCTACACCTTC
TRBD2	16	TRBV9	TRBJ2-5	many	CASSALGGAGEETQYF	TGTGCCAGCAGCGCCCTCGGGGGGGCCGGGGAGGAGACCCAGTACTTC
.	17	TRBV7-9	TRBJ2-2	many	CASSERTGTGNTGELFF	TGTGCCAGCAGCGAGCGGACCGGGACTGGGAACACCGGGGAGCTGTTTTTT
.	14	TRBV5-1	TRBJ2-7	many	CASRQRTATYEQYF	TGCGCCAGCAGACAAAGGACAGCGACCTACGAGCAGTACTTC
TRBD2	15	TRBV6-2/TRBV6-3	TRBJ2-1	medium-sized	CASSLSGRDYNEQFF	TGTGCCAGCAGCCTTAGCGGGAGAGACTACAATGAGCAGTTCTTC
TRBD2	16	TRBV7-3	TRBJ2-1	many	CASSSNPLAGVNEQFF	TGTGCCAGCAGCTCTAACCCACTAGCGGGAGTGAATGAGCAGTTCTTC
.	13	TRBV20-1	TRBJ1-1	large	CSANGGGNTEAFF	TGCAGTGCTAACGGAGGGGGTAACACTGAAGCTTTCTTT
.	14	TRBV11-2	TRBJ2-7	many	CASSQTVLSYEQYF	TGTGCCAGCAGCCAGACAGTACTCTCCTACGAGCAGTACTTC
TRBD2	17	TRBV15	TRBJ2-1	.	CATSSGTSGFLYNEQFF	TGTGCCACCAGCAGCGGGACTAGCGGGTTTCTATACAATGAGCAGTTCTTC
.	11	TRBV5-1	TRBJ1-2	many	CASSFGYGYTF	TGCGCCAGCAGCTTTGGGTATGGCTACACCTTC
TRBD2	14	TRBV20-1	TRBJ2-7	many	CSARGGQVSYEQYF	TGCAGTGCTCGGGGGGGGCAGGTCAGCTACGAGCAGTACTTC
TRBD1	16	TRBV25-1	TRBJ1-5	.	CASSTMGQDSNQPQHF	TGTGCCAGCAGTACGATGGGACAGGATAGCAATCAGCCCCAGCATTTT
.	14	TRBV30	TRBJ2-1	many	CAWSVTDYYNEQFF	TGTGCCTGGAGTGTTACAGATTACTACAATGAGCAGTTCTTC
.	12	TRBV7-9	TRBJ2-3	many	CASRGRTDTQYF	TGTGCCAGCAGGGGGCGGACAGATACGCAGTATTTT
TRBD1	15	TRBV6-5	TRBJ2-7	many	CASSYGTGGTYEQYF	TGTGCCAGCAGCTACGGGACAGGGGGAACCTACGAGCAGTACTTC
TRBD1	19	TRBV7-9	TRBJ2-5	large	CASTPGQGFFEALQETQYF	TGTGCCAGCACCCCGGGACAGGGGTTTTTCGAGGCGTTGCAAGAGACCCAGTACTTC
TRBD2	16	TRBV7-8	TRBJ2-7	.	CASSLARASGTYEQYF	TGTGCCAGCAGCTTAGCCCGGGCTAGCGGAACCTACGAGCAGTACTTC
.	12	TRBV7-9	TRBJ1-2	many	CASSLVLYGYTF	TGTGCCAGCAGCTTGGTCCTCTATGGCTACACCTTC
TRBD2	18	TRBV6-5	TRBJ2-7	many	CASSPTGLAGGASYEQYF	TGTGCCAGCAGTCCGACCGGACTAGCGGGGGGCGCCTCCTACGAGCAGTACTTC
TRBD1	14	TRBV5-8	TRBJ2-3	many	CASFSGTGGRTQYF	TGTGCCAGCTTCTCCGGGACAGGGGGCCGTACGCAGTATTTT
TRBD1	14	TRBV18	TRBJ2-3	many	CASSRDRALDTQYF	TGTGCCAGCTCCCGAGACAGGGCGTTAGATACGCAGTATTTT
TRBD2	15	TRBV7-3	TRBJ2-1	.	CASSPLAGAYNEQFF	TGTGCCAGCAGCCCCCTCGCGGGAGCCTACAATGAGCAGTTCTTC
.	17	TRBV4-1	TRBJ1-4	medium-sized	CASSHRKATSLNEKLFF	TGCGCCAGCAGCCACAGGAAAGCGACCTCATTAAATGAAAAACTGTTTTTT
.	14	TRBV7-2	TRBJ1-1	many	CASSLVRMNTEAFF	TGTGCCAGCAGCTTAGTCAGGATGAACACTGAAGCTTTCTTT